This TCR beta chain originates from a study of T cell clones after liver transplantation. Clones were sequenced by immunoSEQ multiplex PCR, and TCRdb holds only the in-frame ones, with some missing. This table holds 15,000 to 20,000 clones, around 82% found once. This clone has a single count. The sequence came from a human patient who received a liver transplant. These T cells may partly come from the graft donor. This specimen was CD8+ T cells from blood, taken around 50 months after liver transplant.

The DNA of the CDR3 is TGTGCCAGCAGCTTAGGTCAGAGCGGTCAGCCCCAGCATTTT. This gives the protein CASSLGQSGQPQHF. The chain uses TRBV7-9 and TRBJ1-5; D gene unclear. The V end was cut by 1 base, the J end by 6 bases, with 10 bases between. This CDR3 is 14 amino acids long. CDR1 and CDR2 from the germline V gene are SEHNR and FQNEAQ (reference sequence).